These 9 T cell receptor beta chains share one sample of origin, sequenced in a study of Ad26.COV2.S vaccination and SARS-CoV-2 variants. TCRdb's table, derived via immunoSEQ multiplex PCR, lists solely in-frame clones and lacks some. The sample has some 180,000 clones; around nine tenths are singletons. Source: peripheral blood, taken after recovery from COVID-19. Every receptor here comes from a human donor who had recovered from COVID-19.

The chain is built from TRBV5-4 and TRBJ1-1; perhaps TRBD1 as D (6 bases). The V gene's germline CDR1 is SGHNT and CDR2 YYREEE (reference sequence). The CDR3 totals 14 residues. The V gene lost 4 bases and the J gene lost 1 base, with 11 bases spanning the gap. The CDR3 here is CASSEWTANTEAFF. In nucleotides, the CDR3 is TGTGCCAGCAGCGAGTGGACAGCGAACACTGAAGCTTTCTTT.

This clone has just one count. J is TRBJ1-4 and V is TRBV7-9, with 8 bases aligning to TRBD1. CDR1 is SEHNR, CDR2 FQNEAQ, per germline (reference sequence). The CDR3 totals 14 residues. V trimming: 6 bases; J trimming: 8 bases; junction bases outside the gene matches: 8. In DNA, the CDR3 is TGTGCCAGCAGTTCAGGACAGGGTCGCGAAAAACTGTTTTTT. This codes for CASSSGQGREKLFF.

The J gene is TRBJ2-5, the V gene TRBV28; a possible D gene is TRBD2 (5 bases). Trimming cost V 4 bases and J 8 bases, with 11 bases left between them. Germline V gene lookup returns CDR1 MDHEN and CDR2 SYDVKM. The CDR3 is made up of 12 amino acids. CDR3 coding DNA: TGTGCCAGCAGTTACGGAGAGGGAACCCAGTACTTC. Protein product: CASSYGEGTQYF.

The chain recombines TRBV11-2 with TRBJ1-4; unclear D gene. V shed 5 bases and J shed 4 bases, with 11 bases lying between them. This CDR3 has 14 residues. CDR1 and CDR2 from the germline V gene are SGHAT and FQNNGV. The CDR3 spells CASSPRVFNEKLFF. CDR3 nucleotide sequence: TGTGCCAGCAGCCCCCGCGTTTTTAATGAAAAACTGTTTTTT.

This sequence joins TRBV28 and TRBJ2-1; D gene ambiguous. Per germline, CDR1 MDHEN and CDR2 SYDVKM. The CDR3 loop spans 12 amino acids. V was trimmed by 3 bases and J by 5 bases, leaving 5 bases between them. Here the CDR3 reads CASSFSDNEQFF. The CDR3, as DNA: TGTGCCAGCAGTTTCTCGGACAATGAGCAGTTCTTC.

As for this clone: An end of the junction does not agree with germline; a read error may underlie this. The genes are TRBV7-7 and TRBJ2-1; weak D call: TRBD1 (6 bases). The CDR3 has 14 residues. The germline CDR1 and CDR2 sequences are SSHAT and FNYEAQ (reference sequence). CDR3 DNA: TGTGCTAGCAGCTTCCGGGACAACTACAATGAGCAGTTCTTC. This gives the protein CASSFRDNYNEQFF.

V usage is TRBV6-1 and J usage is TRBJ2-5; D is ambiguous. Trimming stripped 2 bases from V and 5 bases from J, with 9 bases between. The CDR3 covers 13 residues. Germline CDR1 MNHNS, CDR2 SASEGT. The CDR3 DNA reads TGTGCCAGCAGTGAAATGGTTAGCGAGACCCAGTACTTC. Its translation: CASSEMVSETQYF.

J is TRBJ1-2 and V is TRBV28; no reliable D call. The CDR3 loop spans 13 amino acids. CDR1 and CDR2 from the germline V gene are MDHEN and SYDVKM. V gave up 5 bases and J gave up 4 bases, with 11 bases separating them. The DNA of the CDR3 is TGTGCCAGCAGTATAAGAGGGATCTATGGCTACACCTTC. Translating gives CASSIRGIYGYTF.

This chain uses TRBV27 with TRBJ2-7; 8 bases map to TRBD2. Looked up from germline, CDR1 is MNHEY and CDR2 is SMNVEV (reference sequence). The CDR3 totals 12 residues. With V trimmed by 3 bases and J by 7 bases, 2 bases remained unmatched. The CDR3 DNA follows: TGTGCCAGCAGTTTCCCGGGAGGGGAGCAGTACTTC. Translating it yields CASSFPGGEQYF.